A single sample is the source of the 17 T cell receptor beta chains below, sequenced in a study of post-analysis software for immune sequencing data. The authors incorporated unique molecular identifiers into the TCR beta cDNA libraries. TCRdb redid the calling of the PCR reads with MiXCR, one entry per CDR3 protein. The top ten hold roughly 5.2% of the sample, which has approximately 730,000 distinct CDR3 sequences, roughly 46% seen once. No antigens are known for them. Points from the study as a whole: There were five or six TRBV segments more frequent in patients than controls, and TRBV5-6, TRBV5-1 and TRBV20-1 were among them.

The specimen was blood. The origin of the receptors is a girl between 10 and 17 years old with multiple sclerosis.

This chain connects TRBV6-5 to TRBJ2-7; D unclear. CDR1 and CDR2 (germline): MNHEY, SVGAGI. CDR3 length: 13 residues. Trimming took off 10 bases at V and 0 bases at J, with 13 bases between the two ends. CDR3 in amino acids: CATAPRSSYEQYF. As DNA, the CDR3 is TGTGCCACTGCCCCGCGAAGCTCCTACGAGCAGTACTTC.

V usage is TRBV6-1 and J usage is TRBJ2-7; either TRBD1 or TRBD2 may fit D (6 bases each). The J call may be mistaken, given a closer DNA end match to TRBJ2-5. The CDR3 totals 13 residues. Per the germline V gene, CDR1 is MNHNS and CDR2 is SASEGT. The CDR3 is CASRMSGAETQYF. The DNA of the CDR3 is TGTGCCAGCAGAATGTCGGGGGCCGAGACCCAGTACTTC.

As to this clonotype: The junction departs from germline at one end; a sequencing error may be responsible. The chain combines TRBV4-1 with TRBJ2-5; no firm D call. The germline V gene encodes CDR1 MGHRA and CDR2 YSYEKL. The CDR3 loop spans 16 amino acids. CDR3 in amino acids: CTSSHLGRKLQETQYF. CDR3 bases: TGCACCAGCAGCCACCTGGGCAGGAAACTTCAAGAGACCCAGTACTTC.

The chain employs TRBV28 and TRBJ1-2; 8 bases line up with TRBD1. With 8 bases clipped from V and 1 base from J, the junction kept 3 bases outside the gene matches. From germline, CDR1 is MDHEN and CDR2 SYDVKM. The CDR3 is made up of 13 amino acids. CDR3 DNA sequence: TGTGCCAGCTCAACAGGGGGTAACTATGGCTACACCTTC. The encoded protein is CASSTGGNYGYTF.

The chain combines TRBV12-3 or TRBV12-4 with TRBJ2-5; perhaps TRBD2 as D (5 bases). With 10 bases removed from V and 1 base from J, the gap between germline ends came to 16 bases. The CDR3 has 14 amino acids. CDR3 DNA sequence: TGTGCCACCCGGGCAGGCGGGCCCCAAGAGACCCAGTACTTC. Translated: CATRAGGPQETQYF.

This chain connects TRBV7-2 to TRBJ2-3; 8 bases agree with TRBD1. V shed 5 bases, J shed 9 bases, and the junction held 4 bases outside the gene matches. CDR1 and CDR2 from the germline V gene are SGHTA and FQGNSA. This CDR3 has 12 residues. The CDR3 loop is CASSVGQGTQYF. CDR3 coding DNA: TGTGCCAGCAGCGTCGGACAGGGAACGCAGTATTTT.

This clonotype was recorded a few times. V and J are TRBV12-5 and TRBJ2-1, with 12 bases aligning to TRBD2. J was trimmed by 10 bases and V by 9 bases; bases with no gene match: 4. CDR3 length: 12 amino acids. Germline V gene data show CDR1 as LGHNT and CDR2 as FRNRAP. CDR3 sequence reads: CASSTSGREQFF. The CDR3 nucleotides are TGTGCTAGCTCTACTAGCGGGAGGGAGCAGTTCTTC.

This clonotype was recorded once. V gene TRBV28 combines with J gene TRBJ2-5; 10 nucleotides match TRBD1. The ends lost 6 bases at V and 6 bases at J; junction bases unmatched: 10. CDR3 length: 15 amino acids. Germline CDR1 reads MDHEN; CDR2 reads SYDVKM. The CDR3 coding sequence is TGTGCCAGCAGACTCGGGGACAGGGGCAGGAAGACCCAGTACTTC. Encoded protein: CASRLGDRGRKTQYF.

The chain joins TRBV7-6 to TRBJ2-2; no reliable D call. With 3 bases removed from V and 5 bases from J, the gap between germline ends came to 4 bases. Germline-derived CDR1 and CDR2 are SGHVS and FNYEAQ. This CDR3 contains 12 residues. CDR3 nucleotides: TGTGCCAGCAGCTTCTGGACCGGGGAGCTGTTTTTT. Amino acids: CASSFWTGELFF.

This clonotype was seen only a few times. The V gene is TRBV7-8, the J gene TRBJ2-1; 13 nucleotides agree with TRBD2. This CDR3 comprises 18 residues. V trimming: 0 bases; J trimming: 4 bases; junction bases outside the gene matches: 6. In germline, CDR1 is SGHVS, CDR2 FQNEAQ. This CDR3 reads CASSLARTSGSGYNEQFF. The CDR3 nucleotides read TGTGCCAGCAGCTTAGCGAGGACTAGCGGGAGTGGTTACAATGAGCAGTTCTTC.

J is TRBJ2-7 and V is TRBV20-1; perhaps TRBD1 as D (5 bases). The CDR3 has 14 amino acids. Germline lookup yields CDR1 DFQATT and CDR2 SNEGSKA (reference sequence). Trimming pared 4 bases from V and 4 bases from J, leaving 17 bases between. For the CDR3, the DNA is TGCAGTGCTACCTCAGGGTCGCAAGGGTACGAGCAGTACTTC. Translated, it gives CSATSGSQGYEQYF.

The V gene is TRBV30, the J gene TRBJ2-4; weak D call: TRBD2 (5 bases). The CDR3 totals 16 residues. Trimming removed 4 bases at V and 2 bases at J, with 18 bases between. Germline V CDR1 and CDR2: GTSNPN, SVGIG (reference sequence). This CDR3 is CAWKSGKGGTKNIQYF. DNA for the CDR3: TGTGCCTGGAAGTCGGGGAAAGGTGGCACCAAAAACATTCAGTACTTC.

The gene calls are TRBV29-1 and TRBJ2-7; TRBD1 matches 7 bases. CDR3 size: 12 residues. Germline assignment: CDR1 SQVTM and CDR2 ANQGSEA. V shed 6 bases, J shed 5 bases, and the junction held 7 bases outside the gene matches. The CDR3 sequence is CSVETGVHEQYF. CDR3 sequence (DNA): TGCAGCGTCGAAACAGGGGTCCACGAGCAGTACTTC.

The genes are TRBV6-6 and TRBJ2-1, with 12 bases fitting TRBD1. The CDR3 consists of 14 residues. The V segment lost 5 bases and the J segment 12 bases; nucleotides outside the gene matches: 8. Germline V CDR1 and CDR2: MNHNY, SVGAGI (reference sequence). The CDR3 DNA reads TGTGCCAGCAGTCCAGGGACAGGGGGCAATTGGCAGTTCTTC. Amino acids: CASSPGTGGNWQFF.

The rearrangement uses TRBV5-1 and TRBJ2-7; 14 bases line up with TRBD2. V dropped 5 bases and J dropped 0; count of bases not matched to a gene: 7. Germline V gene lookup returns CDR1 SGHRS and CDR2 YFSETQ. The CDR3 runs to 17 residues. The CDR3 DNA is TGCGCCAGCAGACCGGGACTAGCGGGAGCCGTCTCCTACGAGCAGTACTTC. This codes for CASRPGLAGAVSYEQYF.

The chain recombines TRBV10-3 with TRBJ2-1, with a tentative D call TRBD1 (6 bases). The CDR3 spans 14 residues. The V end was cut by 7 bases, the J end by 13 bases, with 23 bases between. Germline loops: CDR1 ENHRY, CDR2 SYGVKD. Here the CDR3 reads CAITSTGDQETQFF. The DNA of the CDR3 is TGTGCCATCACTTCGACAGGAGATCAAGAGACCCAGTTCTTC.

The gene calls are TRBV18 and TRBJ2-4; D possibly corresponds to TRBD2 (6 bases). Germline V CDR1 and CDR2: KGHSH, LQKENI. This CDR3 comprises 15 residues. V was clipped by 6 bases and J by 13 bases, with 25 bases between them. In DNA, the CDR3 is TGTGCCAGCTCTTCCCCCGCGGGGATCTCGGATGAGCAGTACTTC. It translates to CASSSPAGISDEQYF. The full variable domain, its missing parts supplied by reference TRBV18 and TRBJ2-4, is NAGVMQNPRHLVRRRGQEARLRCSPMKGHSHVYWYRQLPEEGLKFMVYLQKENIIDESGMPKERFSAEFPKEGPSILRIQQVVRGDSAAYFCASSSPAGISDEQYFGAGTRLSVL.